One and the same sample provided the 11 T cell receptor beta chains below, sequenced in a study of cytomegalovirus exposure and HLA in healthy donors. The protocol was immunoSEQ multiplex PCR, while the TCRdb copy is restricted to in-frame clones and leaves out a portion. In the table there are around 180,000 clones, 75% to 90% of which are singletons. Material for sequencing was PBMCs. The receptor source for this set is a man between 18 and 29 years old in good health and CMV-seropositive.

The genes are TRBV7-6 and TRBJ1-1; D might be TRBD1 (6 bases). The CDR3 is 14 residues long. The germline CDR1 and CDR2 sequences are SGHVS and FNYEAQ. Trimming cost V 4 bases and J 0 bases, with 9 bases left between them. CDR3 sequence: CASSSWTVNTEAFF. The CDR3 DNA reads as TGTGCCAGCAGCTCCTGGACAGTGAACACTGAAGCTTTCTTT.

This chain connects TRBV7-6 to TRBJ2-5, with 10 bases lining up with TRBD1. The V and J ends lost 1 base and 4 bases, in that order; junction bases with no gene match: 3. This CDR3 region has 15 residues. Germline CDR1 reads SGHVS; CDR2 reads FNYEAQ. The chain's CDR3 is CASSLGTGGRETQYF. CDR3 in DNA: TGTGCCAGCAGCTTAGGGACAGGGGGGAGAGAGACCCAGTACTTC. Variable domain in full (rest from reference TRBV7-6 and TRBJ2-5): GAGVSQSPRYKVTKRGQDVALRCDPISGHVSLYWYRQALGQGPEFLTYFNYEAQQDKSGLPNDRFSAERPEGSISTLTIQRTEQRDSAMYRCASSLGTGGRETQYFGPGTRLLVL.

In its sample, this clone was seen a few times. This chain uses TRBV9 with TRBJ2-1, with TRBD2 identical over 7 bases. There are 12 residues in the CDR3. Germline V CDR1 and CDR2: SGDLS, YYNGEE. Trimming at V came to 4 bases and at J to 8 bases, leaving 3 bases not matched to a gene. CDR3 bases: TGTGCCAGCAGCTACCGGGGGGATGAGCAGTTCTTC. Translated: CASSYRGDEQFF.

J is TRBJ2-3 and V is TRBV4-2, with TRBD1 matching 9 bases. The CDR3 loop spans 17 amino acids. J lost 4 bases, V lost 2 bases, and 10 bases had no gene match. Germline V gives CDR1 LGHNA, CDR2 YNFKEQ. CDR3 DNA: TGTGCCAGCAGCCAATTAACAGGGGGCAGGGTGTCAGATACGCAGTATTTT. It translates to CASSQLTGGRVSDTQYF.

This CDR3 reads CSVIWRGPYTDTQYF. The CDR3, as DNA: TGCAGCGTTATTTGGCGGGGACCTTACACAGATACGCAGTATTTT. The chain combines TRBV29-1 with TRBJ2-3; D perhaps matches TRBD2 (6 bases). V lost 5 bases to trimming and J lost 2 bases, with 17 bases between them. Germline CDR1 SQVTM, CDR2 ANQGSEA. There are 15 residues in the CDR3.

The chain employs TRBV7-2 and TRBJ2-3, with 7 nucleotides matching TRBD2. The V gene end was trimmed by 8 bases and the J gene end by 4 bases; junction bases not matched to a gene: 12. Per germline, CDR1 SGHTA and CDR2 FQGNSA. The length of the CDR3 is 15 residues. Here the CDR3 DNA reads TGTGCCAGCTGTTACGGGGGAGGGCCCTCAGATACGCAGTATTTT. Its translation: CASCYGGGPSDTQYF.

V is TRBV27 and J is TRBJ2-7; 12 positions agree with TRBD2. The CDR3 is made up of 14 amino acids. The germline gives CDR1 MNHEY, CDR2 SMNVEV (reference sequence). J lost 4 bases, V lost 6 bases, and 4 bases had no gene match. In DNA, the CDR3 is TGTGCCAGCAGGGGACTAGCGGGCCGTTACGAGCAGTACTTC. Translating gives CASRGLAGRYEQYF.

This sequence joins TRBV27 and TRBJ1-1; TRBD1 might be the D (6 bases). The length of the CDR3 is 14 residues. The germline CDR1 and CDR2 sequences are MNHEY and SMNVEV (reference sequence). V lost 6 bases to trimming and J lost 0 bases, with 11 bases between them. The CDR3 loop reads CASSLTGLNTEAFF. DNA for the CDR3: TGTGCCAGCAGCCTGACAGGCTTGAACACTGAAGCTTTCTTT.

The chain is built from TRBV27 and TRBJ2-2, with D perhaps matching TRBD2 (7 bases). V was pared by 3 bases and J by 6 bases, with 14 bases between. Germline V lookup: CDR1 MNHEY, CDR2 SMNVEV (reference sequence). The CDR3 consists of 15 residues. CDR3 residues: CASSLLRGRPGELFF. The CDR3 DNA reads TGTGCCAGCAGTTTGTTGCGGGGGCGGCCCGGGGAGCTGTTTTTT.

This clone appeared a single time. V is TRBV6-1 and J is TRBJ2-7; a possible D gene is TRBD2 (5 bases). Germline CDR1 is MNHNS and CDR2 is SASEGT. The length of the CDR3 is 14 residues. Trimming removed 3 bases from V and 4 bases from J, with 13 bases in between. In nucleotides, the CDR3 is TGTGCCAGCAGTGAGTCGGGGAAGGGTTACGAGCAGTACTTC. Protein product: CASSESGKGYEQYF.

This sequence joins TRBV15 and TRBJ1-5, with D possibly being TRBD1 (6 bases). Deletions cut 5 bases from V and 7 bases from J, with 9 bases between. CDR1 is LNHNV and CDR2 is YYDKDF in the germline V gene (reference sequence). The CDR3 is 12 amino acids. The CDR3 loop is CATSRGQQPQHF. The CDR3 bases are TGTGCCACCAGCCGCGGACAGCAGCCCCAGCATTTT.